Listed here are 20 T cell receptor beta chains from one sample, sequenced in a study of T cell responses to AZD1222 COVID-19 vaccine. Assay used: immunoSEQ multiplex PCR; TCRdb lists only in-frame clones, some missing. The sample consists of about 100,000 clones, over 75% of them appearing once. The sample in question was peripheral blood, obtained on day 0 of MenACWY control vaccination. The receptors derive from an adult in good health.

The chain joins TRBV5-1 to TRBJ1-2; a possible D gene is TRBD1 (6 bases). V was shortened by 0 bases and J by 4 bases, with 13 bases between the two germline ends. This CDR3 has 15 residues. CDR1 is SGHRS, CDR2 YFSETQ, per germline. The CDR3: CASSLAGGTSYGYTF. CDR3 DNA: TGCGCCAGCAGCTTGGCCGGGGGGACAAGCTATGGCTACACCTTC. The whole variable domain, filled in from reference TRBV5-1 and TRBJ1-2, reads KAGVTQTPRYLIKTRGQQVTLSCSPISGHRSVSWYQQTPGQGLQFLFEYFSETQRNKGNFPGRFSGRQFSNSRSEMNVSTLELGDSALYLCASSLAGGTSYGYTFGSGTRLTVV.

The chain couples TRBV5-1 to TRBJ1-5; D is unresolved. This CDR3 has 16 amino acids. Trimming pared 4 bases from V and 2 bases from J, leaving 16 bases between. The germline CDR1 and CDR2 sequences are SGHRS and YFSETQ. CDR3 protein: CASSPSGWGGNQPQHF. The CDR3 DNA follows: TGCGCCAGCAGCCCATCGGGGTGGGGTGGCAATCAGCCCCAGCATTTT.

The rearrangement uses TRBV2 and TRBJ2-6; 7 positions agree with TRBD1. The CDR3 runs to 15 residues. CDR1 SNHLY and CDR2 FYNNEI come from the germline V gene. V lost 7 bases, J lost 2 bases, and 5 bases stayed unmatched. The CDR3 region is CASITGVPGANVLTF. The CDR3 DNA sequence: TGTGCCAGCATCACAGGGGTACCTGGGGCCAACGTCCTGACTTTC.

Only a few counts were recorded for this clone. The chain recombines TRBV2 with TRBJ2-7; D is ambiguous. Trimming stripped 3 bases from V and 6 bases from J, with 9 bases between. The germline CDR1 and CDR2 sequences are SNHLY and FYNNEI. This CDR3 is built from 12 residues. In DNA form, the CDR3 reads TGTGCCAGCAGTGAGTGGAGTACCGAGCAGTACTTC. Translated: CASSEWSTEQYF.

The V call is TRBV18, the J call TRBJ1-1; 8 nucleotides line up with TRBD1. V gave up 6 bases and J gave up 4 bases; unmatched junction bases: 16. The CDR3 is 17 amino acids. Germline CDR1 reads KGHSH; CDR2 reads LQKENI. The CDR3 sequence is CASSREGPGGLRTEAFF. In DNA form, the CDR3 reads TGTGCCAGCTCCCGGGAGGGACCAGGGGGCCTTCGCACTGAAGCTTTCTTT.

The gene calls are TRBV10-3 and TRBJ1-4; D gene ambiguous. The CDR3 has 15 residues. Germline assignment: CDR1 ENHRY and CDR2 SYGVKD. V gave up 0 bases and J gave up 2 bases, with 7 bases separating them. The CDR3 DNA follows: TGTGCCATCAGTGAGTCGCTCGGTACTAATGAAAAACTGTTTTTT. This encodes CAISESLGTNEKLFF.

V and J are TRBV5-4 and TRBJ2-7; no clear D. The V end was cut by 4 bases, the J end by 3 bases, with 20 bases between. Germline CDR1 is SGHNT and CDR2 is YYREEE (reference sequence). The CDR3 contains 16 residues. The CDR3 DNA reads TGTGCCAGCAGCGCTTACCCGAAGGGTAAGGACTACGAGCAGTACTTC. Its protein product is CASSAYPKGKDYEQYF.

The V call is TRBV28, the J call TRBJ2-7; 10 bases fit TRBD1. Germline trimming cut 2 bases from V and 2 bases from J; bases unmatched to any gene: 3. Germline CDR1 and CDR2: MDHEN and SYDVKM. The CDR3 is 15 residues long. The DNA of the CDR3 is TGTGCCAGCAGTTTAGAGGGACAGGGGACCTACGAGCAGTACTTC. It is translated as CASSLEGQGTYEQYF.

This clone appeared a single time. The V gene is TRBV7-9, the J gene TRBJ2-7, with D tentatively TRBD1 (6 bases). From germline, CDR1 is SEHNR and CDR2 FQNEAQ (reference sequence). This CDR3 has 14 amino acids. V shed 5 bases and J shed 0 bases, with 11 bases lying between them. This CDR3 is CASSPGQSSYEQYF. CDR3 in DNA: TGTGCCAGCAGCCCCGGACAGAGCTCCTACGAGCAGTACTTC.

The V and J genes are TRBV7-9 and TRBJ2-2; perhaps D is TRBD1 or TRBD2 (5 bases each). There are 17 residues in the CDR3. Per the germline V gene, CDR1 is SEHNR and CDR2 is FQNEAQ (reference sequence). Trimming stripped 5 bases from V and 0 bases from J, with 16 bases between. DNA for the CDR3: TGTGCCAGCAGCCTAGGGGCTTTGGAGGCGAACACCGGGGAGCTGTTTTTT. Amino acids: CASSLGALEANTGELFF.

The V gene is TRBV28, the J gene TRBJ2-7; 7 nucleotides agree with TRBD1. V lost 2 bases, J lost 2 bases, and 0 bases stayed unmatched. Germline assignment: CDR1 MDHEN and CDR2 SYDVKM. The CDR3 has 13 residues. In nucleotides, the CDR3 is TGTGCCAGCAGTTTAACAGGGGCCTACGAGCAGTACTTC. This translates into CASSLTGAYEQYF.

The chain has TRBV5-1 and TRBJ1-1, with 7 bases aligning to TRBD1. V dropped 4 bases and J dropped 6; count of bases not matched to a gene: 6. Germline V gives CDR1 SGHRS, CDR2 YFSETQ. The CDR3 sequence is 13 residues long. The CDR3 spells CASSPGQGAEAFF. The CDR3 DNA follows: TGCGCCAGCAGCCCGGGGCAGGGGGCTGAAGCTTTCTTT.

The chain's CDR3 is CATLGAATSIYGYTF. DNA for the CDR3: TGTGCCACCCTCGGGGCAGCCACCTCAATTTATGGCTACACCTTC. The chain combines TRBV28 with TRBJ1-2; TRBD1 might be the D (5 bases). Germline values: CDR1 MDHEN, CDR2 SYDVKM. V was trimmed by 10 bases and J by 5 bases, leaving 23 bases between them. The CDR3 totals 15 residues.

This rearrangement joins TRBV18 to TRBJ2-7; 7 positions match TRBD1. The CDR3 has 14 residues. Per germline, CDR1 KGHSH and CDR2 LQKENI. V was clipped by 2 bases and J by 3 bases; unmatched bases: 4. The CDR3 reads CASSPGTEYYEQYF. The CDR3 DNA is TGTGCCAGCTCACCAGGGACAGAATACTACGAGCAGTACTTC.

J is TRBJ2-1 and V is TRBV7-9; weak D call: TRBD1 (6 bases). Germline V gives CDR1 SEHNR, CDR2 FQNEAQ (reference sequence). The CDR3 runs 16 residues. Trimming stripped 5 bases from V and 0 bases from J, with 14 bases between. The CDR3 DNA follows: TGTGCCAGCAGCCTAAGGGGGTCGGTCTCCTACAATGAGCAGTTCTTC. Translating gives CASSLRGSVSYNEQFF.

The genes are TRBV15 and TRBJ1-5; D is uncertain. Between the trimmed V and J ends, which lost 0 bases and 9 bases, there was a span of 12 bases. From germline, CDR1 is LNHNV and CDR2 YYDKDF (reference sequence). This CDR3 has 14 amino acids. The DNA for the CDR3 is TGTGCCACCAGCAGAGATCAGGCTAGTCGGCCCCAGCATTTT. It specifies CATSRDQASRPQHF.

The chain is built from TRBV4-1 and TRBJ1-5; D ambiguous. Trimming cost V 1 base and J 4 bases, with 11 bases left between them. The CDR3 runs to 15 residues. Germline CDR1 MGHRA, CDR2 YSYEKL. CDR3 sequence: CASSQGRDPNQPQHF. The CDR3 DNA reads TGCGCCAGCAGCCAAGGTCGGGATCCTAATCAGCCCCAGCATTTT.

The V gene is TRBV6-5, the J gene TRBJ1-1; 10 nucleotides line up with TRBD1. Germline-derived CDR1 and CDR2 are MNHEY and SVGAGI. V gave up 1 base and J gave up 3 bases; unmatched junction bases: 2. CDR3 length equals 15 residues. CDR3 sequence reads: CASSYLTGGDTEAFF. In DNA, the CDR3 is TGTGCCAGCAGTTACTTGACAGGGGGCGACACTGAAGCTTTCTTT.

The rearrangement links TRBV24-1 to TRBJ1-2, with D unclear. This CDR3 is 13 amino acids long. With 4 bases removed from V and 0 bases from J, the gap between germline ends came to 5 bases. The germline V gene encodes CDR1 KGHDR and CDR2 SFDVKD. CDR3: CATSDRSNYGYTF. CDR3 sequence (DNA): TGTGCCACCAGTGACAGGTCTAACTATGGCTACACCTTC.

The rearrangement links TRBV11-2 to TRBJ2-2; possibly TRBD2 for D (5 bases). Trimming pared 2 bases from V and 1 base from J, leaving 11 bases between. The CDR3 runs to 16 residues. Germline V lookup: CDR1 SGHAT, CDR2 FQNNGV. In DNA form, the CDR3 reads TGTGCCAGCAGCTTACTGCCGGACTGGAACACCGGGGAGCTGTTTTTT. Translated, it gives CASSLLPDWNTGELFF.